These 29 T cell receptor beta chains share one sample of origin, sequenced in a study of early T cells in non-severe SARS-CoV-2 infection listed by TCRdb under 2021. The method behind the library was 5' RACE. The reads were generated on a NextSeq 500. Clones were called with MiXCR by TCRdb after fastp trimmed the public reads at Q25, and only in-frame beta chains were retained. Records with the same CDR3 protein are collapsed into one entry carrying the most frequent genes and DNA. In all, the sample holds about 64,000 distinct CDR3 sequences, and 13% of those were seen once. The ten largest clones represent 4% to 5% of the sample. Sequenced material: whole blood. These receptors all stem from an adult who was a healthcare worker with PCR-confirmed SARS-CoV-2 infection or an uninfected control (not recorded which).

This clonotype was found a few times. This sequence joins TRBV6-1 and TRBJ2-2; D may match TRBD1 or TRBD2 (5 bases each). The V and J ends lost 6 bases and 5 bases respectively, with 13 bases between them. This CDR3 region has 14 residues. The germline CDR1 and CDR2 sequences are MNHNS and SASEGT. This CDR3 reads CASRRDGLTGELFF. CDR3 DNA: TGTGCCAGCAGACGGGACGGACTTACCGGGGAGCTGTTTTTT.

This clonotype came up many times. J is TRBJ1-1 and V is TRBV29-1; D perhaps matches TRBD1 (6 bases). The germline V gene has CDR1 SQVTM and CDR2 ANQGSEA. V was trimmed by 7 bases and J by 6 bases, leaving 15 bases between them. The CDR3 loop spans 12 amino acids. This CDR3 is CSETTGLAEAFF. Written as DNA, the CDR3 is TGCAGCGAGACTACAGGGCTCGCTGAAGCTTTCTTT.

This clonotype was counted only a few times. The chain combines TRBV7-9 with TRBJ1-1; TRBD1 matches 7 bases. Germline CDR1 is SEHNR and CDR2 is FQNEAQ (reference sequence). The CDR3 is 15 residues long. J was trimmed by 0 bases and V by 4 bases; bases with no gene match: 5. In nucleotides, the CDR3 is TGTGCCAGCAGCTCTGACAGGGACATGAACACTGAAGCTTTCTTT. This sequence encodes CASSSDRDMNTEAFF.

This clonotype was counted many times. The V and J genes are TRBV7-2 and TRBJ2-1; 7 positions match TRBD1. V shed 1 base, J shed 8 bases, and the junction held 5 bases outside the gene matches. The germline V gene encodes CDR1 SGHTA and CDR2 FQGNSA. The CDR3 totals 14 residues. The CDR3 DNA reads as TGTGCCAGCAGCTTAGGACAGGGATGGGATGAGCAGTTCTTC. Its translation: CASSLGQGWDEQFF.

This clonotype was picked up many times. This chain uses TRBV19 with TRBJ2-4, with 7 bases fitting TRBD2. The ends lost 1 base at V and 7 bases at J; junction bases unmatched: 10. In germline, CDR1 is LNHDA, CDR2 SQIVND (reference sequence). The CDR3 length is 16 residues. The CDR3 region is CASSIVFDGGKNIQYF. CDR3 nucleotide sequence: TGTGCCAGTAGTATAGTCTTTGACGGGGGGAAGAACATTCAGTACTTC. The full variable domain, in which reference TRBV19 and TRBJ2-4 provide the parts outside the CDR3, is DGGITQSPKYLFRKEGQNVTLSCEQNLNHDAMYWYRQDPGQGLRLIYYSQIVNDFQKGDIAEGYSVSREKKESFPLTVTSAQKNPTAFYLCASSIVFDGGKNIQYFGAGTRLSVL.

This clonotype was seen a few times. CDR3 bases: TGTGCCAGCACCCAGGGGGGGGCAGTGTCACCTACGCAGTATTTT. Protein sequence: CASTQGGAVSPTQYF. The chain links TRBV6-6 to TRBJ2-3, with D perhaps TRBD1 or TRBD2 (7 bases each). Germline V gene lookup returns CDR1 MNHNY and CDR2 SVGAGI (reference sequence). This CDR3 region has 15 residues. The V and J ends lost 7 bases and 8 bases respectively, with 22 bases between them.

This clonotype counts as large. The chain employs TRBV20-1 and TRBJ2-5; TRBD2 might be the D (6 bases). The V gene's germline CDR1 is DFQATT and CDR2 SNEGSKA (reference sequence). Trimming shortened V by 5 bases and J by 1 base, and 17 bases separated the two germline ends. The CDR3 length is 15 residues. This CDR3 reads CSALDLAGPQETQYF. Here the CDR3 DNA reads TGCAGTGCTTTAGATCTCGCGGGACCCCAAGAGACCCAGTACTTC.

This chain joins TRBV6-6 and TRBJ1-5; the D is unclear. Trimming cost V 5 bases and J 2 bases, with 13 bases left between them. The CDR3 is made up of 15 amino acids. Germline V CDR1 and CDR2: MNHNY, SVGAGI (reference sequence). CDR3 sequence reads: CASSPAVGGNQPQHF. CDR3 nucleotides: TGTGCCAGCAGTCCCGCGGTGGGAGGCAATCAGCCCCAGCATTTT.

There are many counts of this clonotype. This chain connects TRBV4-1 to TRBJ2-7; no firm D call. This CDR3 comprises 15 residues. V shed 0 bases and J shed 3 bases, with 12 bases lying between them. Germline V gene data show CDR1 as MGHRA and CDR2 as YSYEKL. For the CDR3, the DNA is TGCGCCAGCAGCCAAGACCTGGGCCGAAACTACGAGCAGTACTTC. It codes for CASSQDLGRNYEQYF.

This clonotype showed up just a few times. The rearrangement uses TRBV12-3 or TRBV12-4 and TRBJ2-2; a weak D match, TRBD1 (6 bases). V was pared by 6 bases and J by 6 bases, with 14 bases between. The CDR3 extends over 14 amino acids. The CDR3 DNA reads as TGTGCCAGCAGAACGACAGGCGGGTCCGGGGAGCTGTTTTTT. Encoded protein: CASRTTGGSGELFF.

This rearrangement joins TRBV6-6 to TRBJ2-7; 7 nucleotides agree with TRBD1. Unmatched junction bases numbered 23, after V lost 6 bases and J lost 6 bases. Germline CDR1 is MNHNY and CDR2 is SVGAGI (reference sequence). CDR3 size: 18 residues. CDR3 sequence: CASSIPQEMTGTSGEQYF. The CDR3 bases are TGTGCCAGCAGCATACCCCAGGAAATGACAGGGACCTCCGGCGAGCAGTACTTC.

This clonotype was seen more than once but under ten times. The chain links TRBV7-9 to TRBJ1-1; no definite D call. The CDR3 runs 14 residues. Trimming left V 3 bases short and J 2 bases short, with 10 bases between. The germline CDR1 and CDR2 sequences are SEHNR and FQNEAQ (reference sequence). The CDR3 loop reads CASSFHTDNTEAFF. In DNA form, the CDR3 reads TGTGCCAGCAGCTTCCACACGGATAACACTGAAGCTTTCTTT.

This clonotype has only a few counts. The chain carries TRBV12-3 or TRBV12-4 and TRBJ2-1, with D possibly matching TRBD1 (5 bases). The V gene lost 8 bases and the J gene lost 5 bases, with 16 bases spanning the gap. This CDR3 comprises 14 residues. This CDR3 reads CASAWGRSHNEQFF. The DNA of the CDR3 is TGTGCCAGCGCGTGGGGCAGGAGCCACAATGAGCAGTTCTTC.

There are many counts of this clonotype. The chain combines TRBV7-9 with TRBJ1-1; unclear D gene. The V gene's germline CDR1 is SEHNR and CDR2 FQNEAQ (reference sequence). V was pared by 0 bases and J by 4 bases, with 6 bases between. The CDR3 has 13 residues. The CDR3 coding sequence is TGTGCCAGCAGCTTAGCGGAATCCACTGAAGCTTTCTTT. It yields the protein CASSLAESTEAFF.

In its sample, this clonotype was seen many times. This chain uses TRBV7-2 with TRBJ1-4, with D tentatively TRBD1 (5 bases). This CDR3 contains 14 residues. Germline V lookup: CDR1 SGHTA, CDR2 FQGNSA. Trimming shortened V by 3 bases and J by 8 bases, and 13 bases separated the two germline ends. The CDR3 DNA is TGTGCCAGCAGCTTGCAGGGTTCTTGGGAAAAACTGTTTTTT. It encodes CASSLQGSWEKLFF.

This rearrangement joins TRBV3-1 to TRBJ1-2; a possible D gene is TRBD1 (6 bases). The CDR3 length is 14 residues. Deletions cut 5 bases from V and 3 bases from J, with 13 bases between. Per germline, CDR1 LGHDT and CDR2 YNNKEL (reference sequence). Here the CDR3 DNA reads TGTGCCAGCAGCGAGGGGGGATCTTACTATGGCTACACCTTC. Its protein product is CASSEGGSYYGYTF. Filled out from reference TRBV3-1 and TRBJ1-2, the complete variable domain reads DTAVSQTPKYLVTQMGNDKSIKCEQNLGHDTMYWYKQDSKKFLKIMFSYNNKELIINETVPNRFSPKSPDKAHLNLHINSLELGDSAVYFCASSEGGSYYGYTFGSGTRLTVV.

This clonotype has at least ten counts. The chain has TRBV27 and TRBJ2-4; 13 positions agree with TRBD2. CDR1 is MNHEY and CDR2 is SMNVEV in the germline V gene (reference sequence). V was pared by 4 bases and J by 7 bases, with 4 bases of the junction left unmatched. The CDR3 consists of 15 residues. CDR3 amino acids: CASSWTSGGRNIQYF. For the CDR3, the DNA is TGTGCCAGCAGTTGGACTAGCGGGGGACGGAACATTCAGTACTTC.

This clonotype has just a few counts. J is TRBJ2-5 and V is TRBV7-8; 7 nucleotides match TRBD2. V trimming: 5 bases; J trimming: 5 bases; junction bases outside the gene matches: 8. Germline CDR1 reads SGHVS; CDR2 reads FQNEAQ. The CDR3 loop spans 14 amino acids. The CDR3: CASSPRLAWETQYF. DNA for the CDR3: TGTGCCAGCAGCCCCCGACTAGCTTGGGAGACCCAGTACTTC. Using reference TRBV7-8 and TRBJ2-5 for the parts outside the CDR3, the full variable domain is GAGVSQSPRYKVAKRGQDVALRCDPISGHVSLFWYQQALGQGPEFLTYFQNEAQLDKSGLPSDRFFAERPEGSVSTLKIQRTQQEDSAVYLCASSPRLAWETQYFGPGTRLLVL.

This clonotype has a handful of counts. V usage is TRBV18 and J usage is TRBJ2-3; D is perhaps TRBD2 (6 bases). This CDR3 is built from 16 residues. The germline V and J ends were trimmed by 6 bases and 0 bases, with 16 bases remaining between them. The germline gives CDR1 KGHSH, CDR2 LQKENI. The CDR3 here is CASSLLAVTSTDTQYF. CDR3 in DNA: TGTGCCAGCTCCCTTTTAGCGGTGACTAGCACAGATACGCAGTATTTT.

Comment on this clonotype: Sequence at one end of the junction differs from germline and may be a read error. The V call is TRBV6-5, the J call TRBJ2-2; D unclear. The CDR3 is made up of 13 amino acids. Germline loops: CDR1 MNHEY, CDR2 SVGAGI. CDR3 region: CASSNSKAGELFF. DNA of the CDR3: TGTGCCAGCAGTAACTCGAAGGCCGGGGAGCTGTTTTTT.

There are a few counts of this clonotype. CDR3 DNA: TGTGCCAGTAGTGCTAGCATCGAGACCCAGTACTTC. Residues: CASSASIETQYF. This sequence joins TRBV19 and TRBJ2-5, with D possibly matching TRBD2 (5 bases). Deletions cut 5 bases from V and 5 bases from J, with 9 bases between. CDR3 length equals 12 residues. CDR1 and CDR2 from the germline V gene are LNHDA and SQIVND (reference sequence).

This clonotype showed up many times. The chain is built from TRBV12-3 or TRBV12-4 and TRBJ1-2, with 7 nucleotides matching TRBD1. The CDR3 is made up of 12 amino acids. Losses at the gene ends were 4 bases for V and 4 bases for J; bases not matched to a gene: 0. The CDR3 spells CASSSGGYGYTF. The CDR3 DNA sequence: TGTGCCAGCAGTTCAGGGGGCTATGGCTACACCTTC.

This clonotype turned up a few times. The chain links TRBV20-1 to TRBJ2-7, with 8 bases aligning to TRBD2. The CDR3 runs to 17 residues. The germline V gene has CDR1 DFQATT and CDR2 SNEGSKA (reference sequence). V lost 0 bases to trimming and J lost 3 bases; unmatched junction nucleotides: 13. The CDR3 sequence is CSAREARAGGILYEQYF. The CDR3 DNA is TGCAGTGCTAGAGAGGCTAGGGCGGGGGGAATACTCTACGAGCAGTACTTC.

At least ten counts were recorded for this clonotype. This chain connects TRBV7-9 to TRBJ2-3; D ambiguous. Germline V gene data show CDR1 as SEHNR and CDR2 as FQNEAQ (reference sequence). Trimming stripped 2 bases from V and 5 bases from J, with 5 bases between. The CDR3 spans 12 residues. The CDR3, as DNA: TGTGCCAGCAGCTTACTTGGAGATACGCAGTATTTT. This gives the protein CASSLLGDTQYF.

The chain is built from TRBV6-2 or TRBV6-3 and TRBJ2-7; 8 nucleotides agree with TRBD2. Germline loops: CDR1 MNHEY, CDR2 SVGEGT. J was trimmed by 6 bases and V by 0 bases; bases with no gene match: 7. There are 15 residues in the CDR3. The DNA of the CDR3 is TGTGCCAGCAGTTACTCGCGGGGGGCTCCCCTCGAGCAGTACTTC. Its translation is CASSYSRGAPLEQYF.

This clonotype was seen ten or more times. The chain combines TRBV27 with TRBJ1-5; TRBD1 agrees at 7 bases. Germline V CDR1 and CDR2: MNHEY, SMNVEV (reference sequence). CDR3 length: 16 amino acids. Unmatched junction bases numbered 7, after V lost 3 bases and J lost 2 bases. CDR3 nucleotides: TGTGCCAGCAGTTTTGTTTCAGGGGGAGGCAATCAGCCCCAGCATTTT. This translates into CASSFVSGGGNQPQHF.

There are many counts of this clonotype. The J gene is TRBJ1-4, the V gene TRBV5-5; D not resolved. V lost 5 bases and J 0 bases, leaving 8 bases between the germline ends. The CDR3 is 14 residues long. The germline V gene encodes CDR1 SGHKS and CDR2 YYEKEE (reference sequence). CDR3 coding DNA: TGTGCCAGCAGGAAAACTGCAACTAATGAAAAACTGTTTTTT. Its protein product is CASRKTATNEKLFF.

This clonotype was counted between two and nine times. The chain employs TRBV12-3 or TRBV12-4 and TRBJ1-1; D remains ambiguous. CDR3 size: 13 residues. With 5 bases removed from V and 0 bases from J, the gap between germline ends came to 7 bases. This CDR3 is CASSLWMNTEAFF. For the CDR3, the DNA is TGTGCCAGCAGTCTCTGGATGAACACTGAAGCTTTCTTT.

This clonotype was recorded once. The junction shows a germline mismatch at one end, possibly a read error. The chain recombines TRBV10-2 with TRBJ1-6, with D possibly matching TRBD1 (5 bases). CDR1 is WSHSY, CDR2 SAAADI, per germline. This CDR3 comprises 15 residues. CDR3 in amino acids: CASTPRRDVNSLLHF. The CDR3, as DNA: TGCGCCAGCACCCCCCGGCGGGACGTGAATTCACTCCTCCACTTT.